The present T cell receptor (beta chain) was sequenced within a study of cytomegalovirus exposure and HLA in healthy donors (dated by TCRdb to between 2016 and 2019). Regarding the research as a whole: According to an earlier analysis of around 600 of the donors, 150 million to 200 million T cells yielded some 120 million unique TCR beta sequences and approximately 300 Gb of sequence data. The genetic ancestry cluster associated with self-reported Caucasian donors included over 80% of the approximately 400 genotyped donors. In the later analysis, no new phenotypic data were used to find candidate immune exposures; instead, reliance was placed on TCR beta sequences and their occurrence across donors. An earlier analysis of approximately 580 of the donors used high-throughput TCR beta sequencing to judge whether each TCR beta V gene segment behaved as functional or pseudogenic. The aim of the study was to test whether cataloging public T cell receptors could identify signatures of past pathogen exposure. Besides the first cohort of around 670 subjects, a separate validation cohort made up of roughly 130 different subjects was used. The T cell repertoires of some 700 subjects were profiled by immunosequencing and related to cytomegalovirus serostatus. The study combined high-throughput TCR immunosequencing, statistical association of individual TCRs with disease status, and machine learning to predict cytomegalovirus infection status. Among some 410 genotyped donors of the cohort, an average of approximately 240,000 unique TCR beta nucleotide sequences was sequenced per donor, of which about 20% were non-productive. An early release that covered approximately 600 HLA-typed donors contained about 300 gigabases of sequencing data and tens of millions of unique TCR sequences. Both class I and class II loci were covered by HLA typing, at four-digit resolution. In a later analysis, previously published TCR beta repertoires from more than 500 donors were re-analyzed and high-resolution HLA genotyping was added so that TCR occurrence patterns could be studied. Alongside the repertoire data, information on donor age, sex, ethnicity and CMV serostatus was compiled. All discovery cohort repertoires had been generated on a single sequencing platform. Several DR-DQ haplotypes were handled as single units for association and clustering because linkage in the cohort was strong. Typing coverage differed by locus: A, B, C, DRB1 and DQB1 were typed in roughly 629-630 donors, DQA1 in about 510, DPA1 in some 600, and DPB1 in just under 490. A later genetic analysis used genome-wide SNP genotypes for about 55% of the 666 donors, treating that subset as a discovery cohort.

Turning to this clone: The target of this receptor is not known. Base-call qualities are not available, and no considerably larger clone is one nucleotide away.

The library came from the immunoSEQ multiplex PCR assay. For the multiplex PCR, a mixture combining 60 forward primers for TCR Vbeta segments and 13 reverse primers for TCR Jbeta segments was used. Amplification of the CDR3 region of rearranged TCR beta genes was performed with a multiplex PCR assay on genomic DNA. Amplified TCR beta libraries were sequenced as 87-base-pair reads on the Illumina HiSeq System. As for how the authors treated the data: Across the 700 or so repertoires, a later analysis counted roughly 77 million unique TCR beta chains, approximately 12 million of which were shared by at least two donors. To remove PCR and sequencing errors, raw reads were error-corrected and collapsed into unique sequences using a nearest-neighbor algorithm that merged closely related sequences. To assign V, D and J gene segments, CDR3 sequences were aligned to IMGT reference sequences. Each retained sequence needed at least a six-nucleotide match to both a V gene segment and a J gene segment. A rearrangement was called productive if the CDR3 had no stop codons and remained in frame with V and J, and every other rearrangement was called non-productive. Following IMGT convention, CDR3 was defined as the stretch from the second conserved V-encoded cysteine up to the conserved J-encoded phenylalanine. The earlier analysis of some 540 of the donors excluded any sequence lacking an unambiguous match to a single V gene segment. In an earlier analysis of approximately 590 of the donors, V segments were called functional above 56.7% productive rearrangements and were called segregating when the between-donor standard deviation exceeded 5%. A statistical classification framework was developed to diagnose cytomegalovirus status using the catalog of TCR beta chain sequences. In a later analysis, TCR nucleotide sequences were compared against IMGT/GENE-DB human TR gene sequences so that V and J genes could be assigned. Using the TCRdist pipeline, a later analysis assigned CDR3 sequences along with most-parsimonious VDJ recombination scenarios. A later analysis defined each TCR beta chain by its CDR3 amino acid sequence plus V-gene family, and excluded reads lacking a unique V-gene family. To address suspected cross-contamination and a sequencing artifact, a later analysis removed under 600 highly shared, low-generation-probability nucleotide sequences. In a later analysis, a clonal expansion index was calculated for each public chain from normalized within-repertoire ranks of inferred template counts. In a later analysis, generation probabilities were computed using a VDJ recombination model fitted to out-of-frame rearrangements, and the results were checked against IGoR. Hypergeometric tests were used in a later analysis to score TCR-TCR, TCR-HLA and TCR-CMV co-occurrence, with a repertoire-size bias correction applied to the TCR pairs. In a later analysis, false discovery rates were estimated by permuting HLA or CMV assignments 20 times. A later analysis grouped co-occurring TCRs with DBSCAN, adding TCRdist sequence similarity when clustering within HLA-allele-positive subsets. Repertoires with fewer than 30,000 or more than 120,000 public chains, plus five repertoires with anomalous nucleotide sharing, were excluded from co-occurrence clustering. TCRdb carries this immuneACCESS record with in-frame sequences only. Its versions omit some clonotypes, under half of them owing to an unresolved V gene in the studies checked, with the rest unexplained. The V and J calls and clone size come from that table; D and trimming were worked out from the DNA. The sample table lists approximately 240,000 clones, approximately 90% of them with a count of one. In total, the top ten clones hold more than 0.8% of the sample.

CDR1 and CDR2, per the germline V gene, are MGHRA and YSYEKL. The CDR3 starts with the cysteine, ends with the phenylalanine, and has 17 residues. Only the CDR3 region is kept as DNA, spanning 51 bases read in frame from base 1. Here V drops 4 bases and J drops 4 bases, and the junction holds 15 bases not matched to any gene. On the study overall, not on this receptor specifically: Because counts were too low, more than 15 rarely observed V segments, including chromosome 9 orphons, were excluded from the earlier analysis of around 640 of the donors. A later analysis found that TCR association rates varied across HLA loci, with DRB1 alleles showing the most associated TCRs and HLA-C alleles the fewest. V-gene and J-gene trimming of TCR beta chains was associated with a missense DCLRE1C variant in a later genetic analysis, and the association was replicated in an independent cohort. Only TCR beta chains were sequenced in this cohort, and the absence of alpha or paired-chain data limited detectable features. A later analysis associated 16,951 TCR beta sequences with specific HLA alleles at a false discovery rate of 0.05. A later analysis found that most CMV-associated TCR beta chains appeared HLA-restricted, with HLA associations seemingly driven largely by CMV exposure. Cytomegalovirus status was reported to be diagnosed by the classifier with high specificity and sensitivity in both the original and validation cohorts. Correlated functional status among segregating V segments might be attributable to linkage disequilibrium, but an unknown experimental factor could not be ruled out. Because the 87-base-pair reads could not distinguish some IMGT-functional V segments, including TRBV6-2 and TRBV6-3, those segments were excluded. A further reported finding was that TCR beta sequences accurately predicted the HLA-A and HLA-B alleles for most subjects in the first cohort. A later analysis found that HLA-associated TCR beta chains were more clonally expanded and had lower generation probabilities than equally common non-associated chains. Immune exposure information for the cohort was limited to CMV serostatus. When HLA alleles, especially DR and DQ, strongly co-occurred, attributing TCR associations to individual alleles was difficult. The authors suggested that the approach could potentially be extended to other disease states and immunological phenotypes. While some public TCRs were present in many individuals, most TCR sequences turned up only very rarely across donors. A cluster of highly shared sequence variants was judged likely to represent a technical artifact of the sequencing pipeline. Presence/absence analyses assumed roughly uniform sequencing depth across donors, an assumption that may not hold. Broadly in line with IMGT annotations, most TCR beta V segments showed up in productive rearrangements about 87% or about 30% of the time in an earlier analysis of 587 of the donors. In a later genetic analysis, fewer N-insertions in productive TCRs were reported among donors in an Asian-associated ancestry cluster than the approximately 710-donor mean. The study listed 170 or so TCR beta chains as associated with cytomegalovirus. In a later analysis, several top co-occurrence clusters were reported to appear linked to parvovirus B19, influenza, CMV and Epstein-Barr virus. HLA typing was unavailable for some donors at each locus, so association tests used only the typed subset. A few of the identified cytomegalovirus-associated TCR beta chains were confirmed in vitro to be specific for cytomegalovirus antigens.

The cohort comprised 670 or so healthy bone marrow donors. Cohort members were all nominally healthy when sampled, although unrecorded immune exposures were likely present. The donor tested CMV seronegative and was one of the 352 seronegative cohort members. A peripheral blood sample was collected from each donor, and TCR beta sequencing was performed on peripheral blood mononuclear cells. The Qiagen DNeasy Blood Extraction Kit was used to extract genomic DNA from the blood cell samples. The origin of this receptor is a woman between 18 and 30 years old in good health and CMV-seronegative. The chain joins TRBV4-1 to TRBJ2-5; TRBD1 matches 7 bases in the middle. Sample: PBMCs. CDR3 region: CASSRVSGQDGVETQYF. At the DNA level, the sequence is TGCGCCAGCAGCCGGGTTTCTGGACAGGACGGGGTAGAGACCCAGTACTTC.